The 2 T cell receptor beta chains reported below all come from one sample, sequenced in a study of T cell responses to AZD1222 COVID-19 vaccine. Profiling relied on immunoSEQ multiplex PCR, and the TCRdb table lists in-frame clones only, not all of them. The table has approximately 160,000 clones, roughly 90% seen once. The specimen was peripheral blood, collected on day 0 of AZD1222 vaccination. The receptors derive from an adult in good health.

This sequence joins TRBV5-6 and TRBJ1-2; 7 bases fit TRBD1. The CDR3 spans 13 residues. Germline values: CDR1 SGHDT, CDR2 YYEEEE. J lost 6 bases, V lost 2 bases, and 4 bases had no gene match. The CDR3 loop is CASSFGGGDGYTF. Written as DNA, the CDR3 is TGTGCCAGCAGCTTCGGAGGGGGCGATGGCTACACCTTC.

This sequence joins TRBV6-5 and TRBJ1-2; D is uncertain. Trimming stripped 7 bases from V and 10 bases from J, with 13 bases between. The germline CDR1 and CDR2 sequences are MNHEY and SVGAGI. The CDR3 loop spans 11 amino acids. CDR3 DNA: TGTGCCAGCAACCCGGGCCCCCTCTACACCTTC. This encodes CASNPGPLYTF.